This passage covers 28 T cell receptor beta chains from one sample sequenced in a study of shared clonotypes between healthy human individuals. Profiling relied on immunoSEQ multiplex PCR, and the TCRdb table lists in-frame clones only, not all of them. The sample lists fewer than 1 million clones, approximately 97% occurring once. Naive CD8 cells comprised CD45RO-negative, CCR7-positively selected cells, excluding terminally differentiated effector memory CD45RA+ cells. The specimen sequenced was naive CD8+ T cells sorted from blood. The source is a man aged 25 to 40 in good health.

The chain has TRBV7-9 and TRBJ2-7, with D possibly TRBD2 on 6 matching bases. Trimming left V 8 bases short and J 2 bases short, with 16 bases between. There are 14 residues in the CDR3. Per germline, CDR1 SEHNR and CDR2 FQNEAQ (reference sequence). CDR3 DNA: TGTGCCAGCCGCCGGGAGTTTTTTCCCTACGAGCAGTACTTC. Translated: CASRREFFPYEQYF.

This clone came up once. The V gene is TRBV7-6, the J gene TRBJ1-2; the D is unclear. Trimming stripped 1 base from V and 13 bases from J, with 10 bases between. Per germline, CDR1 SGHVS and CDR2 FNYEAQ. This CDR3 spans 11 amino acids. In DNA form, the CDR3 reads TGTGCCAGCAGCTTAGAGGGCCGTCTCACCTTC. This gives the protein CASSLEGRLTF.

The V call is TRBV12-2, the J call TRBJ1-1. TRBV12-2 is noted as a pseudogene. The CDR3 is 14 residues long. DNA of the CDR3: TGTGCAAGTCGCTCCCTAGGCAGGAACACTGAAGCTTTCTTT. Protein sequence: CASRSLGRNTEAFF.

The CDR3 here is CATSTGRNEQFF. In DNA form, the CDR3 reads TGTGCCACCTCCACGGGCCGGAATGAGCAGTTCTTC. The chain joins TRBV6-4 to TRBJ2-1; no firm D call. CDR1 and CDR2 from the germline V gene are MRHNA and SNTAGT. V dropped 10 bases and J dropped 7 bases, with 14 bases sitting between them. The CDR3 is 12 residues long.

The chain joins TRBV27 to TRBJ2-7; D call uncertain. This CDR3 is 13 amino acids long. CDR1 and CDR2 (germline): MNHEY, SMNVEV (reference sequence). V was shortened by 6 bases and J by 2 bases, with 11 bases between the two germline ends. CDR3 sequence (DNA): TGTGCCAGCAGCCTAAACCCGACCTACGAGCAGTACTTC. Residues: CASSLNPTYEQYF.

DNA of the CDR3: TGTGCCATCAGTGATCGTACGGGGCGGGAGGGGACAGATACGCAGTATTTT. It is translated as CAISDRTGREGTDTQYF. The rearrangement joins TRBV10-3 to TRBJ2-3; TRBD2 aligns across 9 bases. V shed 3 bases and J 3 bases; nucleotides not matched to a gene: 10. CDR3 length: 17 amino acids. CDR1 ENHRY and CDR2 SYGVKD come from the germline V gene.

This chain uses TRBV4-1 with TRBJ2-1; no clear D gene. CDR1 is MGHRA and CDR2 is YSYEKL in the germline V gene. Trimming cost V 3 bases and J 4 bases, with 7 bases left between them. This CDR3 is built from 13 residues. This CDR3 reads CASSHRLYNEQFF. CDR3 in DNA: TGCGCCAGCAGCCACCGGCTGTACAATGAGCAGTTCTTC.

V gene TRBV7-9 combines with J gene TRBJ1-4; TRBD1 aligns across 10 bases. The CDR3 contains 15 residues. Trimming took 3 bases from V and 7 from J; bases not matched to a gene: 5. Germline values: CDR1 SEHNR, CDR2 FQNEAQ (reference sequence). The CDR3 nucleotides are TGTGCCAGCAGCTTGGTGACAGGGGGCGGTGAAAAACTGTTTTTT. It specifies CASSLVTGGGEKLFF.

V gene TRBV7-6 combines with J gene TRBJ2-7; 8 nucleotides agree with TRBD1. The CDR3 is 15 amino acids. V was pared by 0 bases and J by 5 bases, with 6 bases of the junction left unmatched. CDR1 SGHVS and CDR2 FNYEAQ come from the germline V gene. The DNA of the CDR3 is TGTGCCAGCAGCTTAGCAGTGACAGGGGAAGACGAGCAGTACTTC. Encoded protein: CASSLAVTGEDEQYF.

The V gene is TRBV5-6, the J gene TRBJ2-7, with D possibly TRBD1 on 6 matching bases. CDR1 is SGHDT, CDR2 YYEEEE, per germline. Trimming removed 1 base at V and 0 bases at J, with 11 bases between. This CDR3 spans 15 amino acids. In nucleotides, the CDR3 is TGTGCCAGCAGCTTGAGGGGGTACCACTCCTACGAGCAGTACTTC. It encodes CASSLRGYHSYEQYF.

CDR3 region: CASSQIEGYEQYF. CDR3 nucleotides: TGTGCCAGCAGCCAAATAGAGGGCTACGAGCAGTACTTC. The chain joins TRBV14 to TRBJ2-7; weak D call: TRBD2 (5 bases). Germline V gene lookup returns CDR1 SGHDN and CDR2 FVKESK. This CDR3 contains 13 residues. Trimming took 2 bases from V and 3 from J, leaving 8 bases between them.

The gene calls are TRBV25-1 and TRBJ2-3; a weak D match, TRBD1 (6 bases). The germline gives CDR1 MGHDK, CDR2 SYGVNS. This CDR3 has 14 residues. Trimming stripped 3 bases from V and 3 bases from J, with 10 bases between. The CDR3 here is CASSDFRGTDTQYF. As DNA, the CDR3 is TGTGCCAGCAGTGACTTTAGGGGGACAGATACGCAGTATTTT.

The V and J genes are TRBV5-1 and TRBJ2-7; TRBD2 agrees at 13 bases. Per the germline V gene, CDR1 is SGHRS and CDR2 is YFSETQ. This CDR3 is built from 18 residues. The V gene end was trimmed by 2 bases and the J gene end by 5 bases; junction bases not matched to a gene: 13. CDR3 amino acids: CASSLGGLAGVGEDEQYF. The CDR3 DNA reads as TGCGCCAGCAGCTTAGGAGGACTAGCGGGAGTTGGTGAGGACGAGCAGTACTTC.

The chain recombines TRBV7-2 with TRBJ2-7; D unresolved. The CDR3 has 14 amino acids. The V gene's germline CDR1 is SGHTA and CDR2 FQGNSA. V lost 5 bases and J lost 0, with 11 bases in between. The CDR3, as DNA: TGTGCCAGCAGCCCCCTGACATACTCCTACGAGCAGTACTTC. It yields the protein CASSPLTYSYEQYF.

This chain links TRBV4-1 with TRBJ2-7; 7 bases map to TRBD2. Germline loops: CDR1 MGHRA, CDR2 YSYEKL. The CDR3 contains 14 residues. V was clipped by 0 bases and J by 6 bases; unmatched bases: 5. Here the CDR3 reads CASSQEWREIEQYF. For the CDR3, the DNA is TGCGCCAGCAGCCAAGAATGGCGGGAGATCGAGCAGTACTTC.

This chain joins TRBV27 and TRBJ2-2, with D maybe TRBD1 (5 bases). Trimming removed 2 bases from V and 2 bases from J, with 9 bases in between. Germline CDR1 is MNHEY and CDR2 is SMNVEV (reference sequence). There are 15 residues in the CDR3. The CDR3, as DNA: TGTGCCAGCAGTTTAGGGGCTACAAACACCGGGGAGCTGTTTTTT. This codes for CASSLGATNTGELFF.

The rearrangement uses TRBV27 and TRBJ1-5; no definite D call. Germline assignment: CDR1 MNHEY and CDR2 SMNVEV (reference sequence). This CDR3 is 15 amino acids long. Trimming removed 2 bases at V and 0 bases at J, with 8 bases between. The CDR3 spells CASSLGSYSNQPQHF. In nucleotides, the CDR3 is TGTGCCAGCAGTTTAGGGTCCTATAGCAATCAGCCCCAGCATTTT.

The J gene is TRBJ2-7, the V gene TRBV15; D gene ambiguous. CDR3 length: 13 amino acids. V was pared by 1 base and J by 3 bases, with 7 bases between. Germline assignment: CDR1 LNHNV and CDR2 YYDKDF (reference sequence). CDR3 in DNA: TGTGCCACCAGCAGAGTAATGAACTACGAGCAGTACTTC. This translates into CATSRVMNYEQYF.

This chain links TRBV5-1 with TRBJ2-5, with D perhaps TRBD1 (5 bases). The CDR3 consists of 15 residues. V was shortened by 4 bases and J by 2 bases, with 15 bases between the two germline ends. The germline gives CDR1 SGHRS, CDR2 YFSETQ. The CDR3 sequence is CASSHRQPLQETQYF. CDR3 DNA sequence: TGCGCCAGCAGCCACAGACAGCCTCTTCAAGAGACCCAGTACTTC.

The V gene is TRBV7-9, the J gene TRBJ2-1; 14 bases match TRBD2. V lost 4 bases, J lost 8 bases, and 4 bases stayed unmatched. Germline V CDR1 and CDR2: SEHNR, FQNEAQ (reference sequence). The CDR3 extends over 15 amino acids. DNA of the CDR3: TGTGCCAGCAGCTCCGGGACTAGCGGGAGTCATGAGCAGTTCTTC. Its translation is CASSSGTSGSHEQFF.

CDR3 in DNA: TGTGCCAGCAGCCCGGCCGTGCCGGGAGGGCCCGGGGACACAGATACGCAGTATTTT. Translated: CASSPAVPGGPGDTDTQYF. This chain joins TRBV7-9 and TRBJ2-3, with 8 bases matching TRBD2. J was trimmed by 2 bases and V by 5 bases; bases with no gene match: 18. The V gene's germline CDR1 is SEHNR and CDR2 FQNEAQ (reference sequence). The CDR3 is made up of 19 amino acids.

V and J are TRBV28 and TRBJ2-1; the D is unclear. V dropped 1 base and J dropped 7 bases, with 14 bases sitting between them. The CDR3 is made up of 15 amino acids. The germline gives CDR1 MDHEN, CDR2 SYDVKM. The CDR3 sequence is CASSLSSADWNEQFF. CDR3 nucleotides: TGTGCCAGCAGTTTATCTTCTGCAGACTGGAATGAGCAGTTCTTC.

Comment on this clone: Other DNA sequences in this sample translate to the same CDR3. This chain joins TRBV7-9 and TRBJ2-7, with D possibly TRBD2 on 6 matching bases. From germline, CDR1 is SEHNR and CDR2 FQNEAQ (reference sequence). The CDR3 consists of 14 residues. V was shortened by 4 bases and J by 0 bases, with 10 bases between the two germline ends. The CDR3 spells CASSSRDFSYEQYF. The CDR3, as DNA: TGTGCCAGCAGCTCCCGGGACTTCTCCTACGAGCAGTACTTC.

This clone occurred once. The CDR3 is CASTRGELNTEAFF. CDR3 DNA sequence: TGCGCCAGCACTCGAGGGGAGTTGAACACTGAAGCTTTCTTT. V is TRBV23-1 and J is TRBJ1-1; perhaps TRBD1 as D (5 bases). TRBV23-1 is given ORF status, its function remaining uncertain. Trimming removed 7 bases from V and 0 bases from J, with 12 bases in between. The CDR3 extends over 14 amino acids.

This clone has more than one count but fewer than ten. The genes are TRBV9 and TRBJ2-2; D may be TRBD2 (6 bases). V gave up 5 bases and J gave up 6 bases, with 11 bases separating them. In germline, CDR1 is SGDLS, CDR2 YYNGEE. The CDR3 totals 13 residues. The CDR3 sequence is CASRSGPAGELFF. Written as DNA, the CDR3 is TGTGCCAGCAGGAGCGGGCCCGCCGGGGAGCTGTTTTTT.

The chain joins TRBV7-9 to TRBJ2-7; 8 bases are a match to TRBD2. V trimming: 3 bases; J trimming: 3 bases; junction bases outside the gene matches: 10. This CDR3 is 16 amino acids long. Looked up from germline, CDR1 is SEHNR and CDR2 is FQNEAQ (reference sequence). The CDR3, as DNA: TGTGCCAGCAGCTTTATCAGTGGACTAGCCGTCTACGAGCAGTACTTC. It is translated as CASSFISGLAVYEQYF.

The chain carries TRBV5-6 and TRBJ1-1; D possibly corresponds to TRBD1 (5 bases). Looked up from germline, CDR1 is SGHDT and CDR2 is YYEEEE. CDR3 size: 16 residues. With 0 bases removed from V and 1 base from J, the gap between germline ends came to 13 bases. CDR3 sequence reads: CASSLGARTRNTEAFF. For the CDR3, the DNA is TGTGCCAGCAGCTTGGGAGCTAGGACAAGGAACACTGAAGCTTTCTTT.

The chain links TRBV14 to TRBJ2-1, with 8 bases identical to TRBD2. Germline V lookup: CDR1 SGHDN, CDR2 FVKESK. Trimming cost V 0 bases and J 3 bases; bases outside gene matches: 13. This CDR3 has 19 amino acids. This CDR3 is CASSQDPGTRGLGYNEQFF. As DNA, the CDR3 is TGTGCCAGCAGCCAAGATCCAGGGACTAGAGGTTTAGGCTACAATGAGCAGTTCTTC.